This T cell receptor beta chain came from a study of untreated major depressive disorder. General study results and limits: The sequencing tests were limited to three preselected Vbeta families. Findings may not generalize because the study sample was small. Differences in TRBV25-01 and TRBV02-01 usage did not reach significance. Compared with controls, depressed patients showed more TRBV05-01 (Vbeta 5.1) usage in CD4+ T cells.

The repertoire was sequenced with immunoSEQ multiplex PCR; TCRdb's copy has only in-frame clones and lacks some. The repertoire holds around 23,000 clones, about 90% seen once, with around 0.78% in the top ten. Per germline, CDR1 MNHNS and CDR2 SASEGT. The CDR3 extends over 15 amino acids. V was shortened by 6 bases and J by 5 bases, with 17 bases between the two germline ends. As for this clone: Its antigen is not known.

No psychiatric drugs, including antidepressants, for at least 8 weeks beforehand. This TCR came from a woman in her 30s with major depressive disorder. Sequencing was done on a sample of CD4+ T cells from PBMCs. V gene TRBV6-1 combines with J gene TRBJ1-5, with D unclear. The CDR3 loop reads CASRLTDAYDQPQHF. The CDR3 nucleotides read TGTGCCAGCAGGCTAACTGACGCCTACGATCAGCCCCAGCATTTT.